The present T cell receptor (beta chain) was sequenced within a study of cytomegalovirus exposure and HLA in healthy donors. Study-wide context: Approximately 85 million unique TCRs from HLA-typed donors made up an early data release. Study conclusions and caveats: Several top significant clusters appeared, in a later analysis, to be linked to common viral pathogens.

Among the donors, all were healthy bone marrow donors. Germline V CDR1 and CDR2: SGDLS, YYNGEE. The CDR3 extends over 15 amino acids. Trimming at V came to 0 bases and at J to 4 bases, leaving 6 bases not matched to a gene. The PCR used 60 Vbeta and 13 Jbeta primers. The method was immunoSEQ multiplex PCR; TCRdb's version includes in-frame clones alone and lacks a portion of them. Here the sample spans some 150,000 clones, more than 8% being singletons. As to this clone: Its antigen is still unknown.

Sequences were obtained from PBMCs. V is TRBV9 and J is TRBJ2-5, with TRBD2 identical over 7 bases. The sequence was collected from a man aged 45-60 years in good health and CMV-seronegative. Written as DNA, the CDR3 is TGTGCCAGCAGCGTAGGAGAGGGAGGGGTAGAGACCCAGTACTTC. Amino acid sequence: CASSVGEGGVETQYF.